These 24 T cell receptor beta chains share one sample of origin, sequenced in a study of CD8+CD57+ T cells in acquired aplastic anemia. TCR beta VDJ combinations and CDR3 sequences were profiled from genomic DNA. TCRdb re-analysed the reads in MiXCR, keeping a single row per CDR3 protein. In the table there are fewer than 200,000 distinct CDR3 sequences, approximately 48% of which are singletons. Patients picked for sequencing had shown CD8+CD57+ cell expansion detected by flow cytometry. Sequenced material: sorted CD4+, CD8+, or CD8+CD57+ T cells (not recorded which) from PBMCs. Receptor source: a human donor with aplastic anemia.

The chain employs TRBV4-2 and TRBJ2-1, with D perhaps assigned TRBD1 or TRBD2 (6 bases each). V gave up 7 bases and J gave up 0 bases, with 16 bases separating them. The CDR3 spans 16 residues. Germline assignment: CDR1 LGHNA and CDR2 YNFKEQ. CDR3 sequence (DNA): TGTGCCAGCACTAACGGGGGCTCGGACTCCTACAATGAGCAGTTCTTC. Protein: CASTNGGSDSYNEQFF.

V usage is TRBV2 and J usage is TRBJ2-1; tentatively, D is TRBD1 or TRBD2 (5 bases each). CDR3 length: 13 amino acids. Trimming took 6 bases from V and 3 from J, leaving 9 bases between them. Germline-derived CDR1 and CDR2 are SNHLY and FYNNEI. This chain's CDR3 is CASSEGFYNEQFF. CDR3 sequence (DNA): TGTGCCAGCAGCGAGGGGTTCTACAATGAGCAGTTCTTC.

This clonotype occurred many times. The chain uses TRBV6-5 and TRBJ2-7, with D possibly called TRBD1 or TRBD2 (5 bases each). Trimming took 11 bases from V and 6 from J, leaving 20 bases between them. The CDR3 spans 13 residues. Germline CDR1 and CDR2: MNHEY and SVGAGI. CDR3 DNA: TGTGCCGCACGATTCGGGACGGTGGGCGAGCAGTACTTC. It is translated as CAARFGTVGEQYF.

This clonotype was seen once. The chain recombines TRBV2 with TRBJ2-1; 13 bases are a match to TRBD2. CDR3 length: 14 residues. The germline CDR1 and CDR2 sequences are SNHLY and FYNNEI. J was trimmed by 2 bases and V by 9 bases; bases with no gene match: 1. The CDR3 nucleotides are TGTGCCAGAGGGACTAGCGGGACCTACAATGAGCAGTTCTTC. It encodes CARGTSGTYNEQFF.

This clonotype was picked up many times. This chain uses TRBV6-1 with TRBJ1-6; D ambiguous. Germline-derived CDR1 and CDR2 are MNHNS and SASEGT. The germline V and J ends were trimmed by 6 bases and 0 bases, with 12 bases remaining between them. This CDR3 comprises 16 residues. CDR3 nucleotide sequence: TGTGCCAGCAGCCGGGCGGCGAGCTCCTATAATTCACCCCTCCACTTT. It specifies CASSRAASSYNSPLHF.

The J gene is TRBJ2-7, the V gene TRBV2; TRBD2 matches at 14 bases. This CDR3 is 15 amino acids long. Germline-derived CDR1 and CDR2 are SNHLY and FYNNEI. The ends lost 6 bases at V and 1 base at J; junction bases unmatched: 2. Here the CDR3 DNA reads TGTGCCAGCAGGGGGACTAGCGGGAGATCCTACGAGCAGTACTTC. It specifies CASRGTSGRSYEQYF.

J is TRBJ2-5 and V is TRBV19; TRBD2 matches 14 bases. Germline V lookup: CDR1 LNHDA, CDR2 SQIVND (reference sequence). The V segment lost 8 bases and the J segment 5 bases; nucleotides outside the gene matches: 7. CDR3 size: 15 residues. The CDR3: CASQTSGGASETQYF. CDR3 DNA: TGTGCCAGTCAGACTAGCGGGGGGGCCTCGGAGACCCAGTACTTC. Supplemented by reference TRBV19 and TRBJ2-5, the full variable domain reads DGGITQSPKYLFRKEGQNVTLSCEQNLNHDAMYWYRQDPGQGLRLIYYSQIVNDFQKGDIAEGYSVSREKKESFPLTVTSAQKNPTAFYLCASQTSGGASETQYFGPGTRLLVL.

This clonotype has ten or more counts. CDR3 sequence: CASSLAAGGRNEQYF. In nucleotides, the CDR3 is TGTGCCAGCAGCTTAGCCGCGGGGGGGCGGAACGAGCAGTACTTC. The V gene is TRBV7-2, the J gene TRBJ2-7, with 9 bases lining up with TRBD2. The germline CDR1 and CDR2 sequences are SGHTA and FQGNSA. V lost 0 bases, J lost 5 bases, and 5 bases stayed unmatched. The CDR3 has 15 amino acids.

The chain has TRBV10-3 and TRBJ1-5, with a possible D match to TRBD1 (6 bases). The germline gives CDR1 ENHRY, CDR2 SYGVKD. V was cut by 6 bases and J by 2 bases, with 17 bases left in between. The CDR3 is made up of 16 amino acids. CDR3 nucleotide sequence: TGTGCCATCAGACCCCAACAGGGTATGGGCAATCAGCCCCAGCATTTT. Translated: CAIRPQQGMGNQPQHF.

This clonotype was seen at least ten times. This chain connects TRBV11-3 to TRBJ2-7; 11 bases are shared with TRBD2. J lost 6 bases, V lost 3 bases, and 7 bases had no gene match. Germline V gives CDR1 SGHNT, CDR2 YENEEA. This CDR3 has 15 amino acids. The CDR3 coding sequence is TGTGCCAGCAGCTTCGATATAGCGGGGGGGCGCGAGCAGTACTTC. It codes for CASSFDIAGGREQYF.

A word on this clonotype: Germline and junction disagree at one end, which may indicate a read error. The chain carries TRBV9 and TRBJ2-5; 8 bases agree with TRBD2. The germline CDR1 and CDR2 sequences are SGDLS and YYNGEE. This CDR3 spans 15 amino acids. The CDR3 region is CAGRCGGLAYEAQYF. In DNA, the CDR3 is TGTGCCGGCAGGTGTGGAGGACTAGCTTATGAGGCCCAGTACTTC.

At least ten counts were recorded for this clonotype. The chain carries TRBV9 and TRBJ1-3, with D tentatively TRBD1 (6 bases). This CDR3 has 14 amino acids. The germline CDR1 and CDR2 sequences are SGDLS and YYNGEE. The V and J ends lost 5 bases and 2 bases respectively, with 11 bases between them. The DNA of the CDR3 is TGTGCCAGCAGTCCTCGGACAGCTGGAAACACCATATATTTT. This translates into CASSPRTAGNTIYF.

The chain links TRBV6-1 to TRBJ1-3, with D tentatively TRBD1 (5 bases). The CDR3 consists of 16 residues. Per the germline V gene, CDR1 is MNHNS and CDR2 is SASEGT. V lost 6 bases and J lost 4, with 19 bases in between. The DNA for the CDR3 is TGTGCCAGCAGAAATGGAGGGACTCGATCGGGAAACACCATATATTTT. Its protein product is CASRNGGTRSGNTIYF.

A few counts support this clonotype. V and J are TRBV24-1 and TRBJ2-3; the D is unclear. CDR3 length: 15 residues. Trimming took off 3 bases at V and 5 bases at J, with 14 bases between the two ends. Germline CDR1 is KGHDR and CDR2 is SFDVKD. DNA of the CDR3: TGTGCCACCAGTGATGACATTTTCCGAGAAGATACGCAGTATTTT. Translated: CATSDDIFREDTQYF.

V usage is TRBV7-2 and J usage is TRBJ2-3; maybe TRBD2 (5 bases). CDR1 is SGHTA, CDR2 FQGNSA, per germline. Trimming removed 2 bases at V and 0 bases at J, with 18 bases between. The CDR3 is made up of 18 amino acids. The CDR3 loop reads CASSLRFRAGMSTDTQYF. For the CDR3, the DNA is TGTGCCAGCAGCTTAAGGTTTCGTGCGGGCATGAGCACAGATACGCAGTATTTT.

There are many counts of this clonotype. This chain connects TRBV9 to TRBJ1-2, with D perhaps matching TRBD1 (6 bases). Looked up from germline, CDR1 is SGDLS and CDR2 is YYNGEE. The CDR3 totals 14 residues. With 0 bases removed from V and 7 bases from J, the gap between germline ends came to 13 bases. The CDR3 loop reads CASSVAAGEGGYTF. The CDR3 DNA follows: TGTGCCAGCAGCGTAGCGGCAGGGGAAGGTGGCTACACCTTC.

The rearrangement links TRBV10-2 to TRBJ2-7; perhaps TRBD2 as D (5 bases). The germline V gene has CDR1 WSHSY and CDR2 SAAADI. The V end lost 3 bases, the J end lost 0 bases, and 9 bases lay between the germline ends. The length of the CDR3 is 14 residues. The CDR3 DNA follows: TGCGCCAGCAGTGAAGGACTCCTCTCCTACGAGCAGTACTTC. Its translation is CASSEGLLSYEQYF.

The V and J genes are TRBV20-1 and TRBJ2-3; the match to TRBD2 covers 8 bases. V shed 1 base and J 2 bases; nucleotides not matched to a gene: 5. This CDR3 comprises 15 residues. From germline, CDR1 is DFQATT and CDR2 SNEGSKA (reference sequence). In DNA form, the CDR3 reads TGCAGTGCTAGAGTTAGCGGGAAACCCACAGATACGCAGTATTTT. It specifies CSARVSGKPTDTQYF.

This chain uses TRBV6-6 with TRBJ2-5; no firm D call. CDR3 size: 10 residues. Germline CDR1 and CDR2: MNHNY and SVGAGI (reference sequence). V shed 3 bases and J shed 5 bases, with 1 base lying between them. CDR3 in DNA: TGTGCCAGCAGTTATGAGACCCAGTACTTC. As protein: CASSYETQYF.

V usage is TRBV6-1 and J usage is TRBJ2-5, with 13 bases matching TRBD2. J gave up 4 bases and V 4 bases, and 6 bases lay outside the gene matches. Germline assignment: CDR1 MNHNS and CDR2 SASEGT. The CDR3 length is 16 residues. CDR3: CASSGGLAGLPETQYF. CDR3 DNA sequence: TGTGCCAGCAGTGGGGGACTAGCGGGGCTCCCAGAGACCCAGTACTTC.

V gene TRBV19 combines with J gene TRBJ2-7; TRBD1 is a possible D gene (5 bases). Germline-derived CDR1 and CDR2 are LNHDA and SQIVND (reference sequence). V was trimmed by 10 bases and J by 3 bases, leaving 22 bases between them. This CDR3 contains 15 residues. CDR3 sequence reads: CATTGPTSTFYEQYF. CDR3 coding DNA: TGTGCCACCACAGGCCCCACGAGTACATTCTACGAGCAGTACTTC.

This clonotype occurred many times. The J gene is TRBJ1-1, the V gene TRBV19; possible D gene TRBD1, 5 bases. The V end was cut by 0 bases, the J end by 6 bases, with 11 bases between. Germline values: CDR1 LNHDA, CDR2 SQIVND (reference sequence). The CDR3 sequence is 14 residues long. The CDR3 DNA is TGTGCCAGTAGTATAGATCGGGGGAGCGCTGAAGCTTTCTTT. This codes for CASSIDRGSAEAFF.

This clonotype was counted many times. The rearrangement links TRBV11-2 to TRBJ2-3; D tentatively reads TRBD1 or TRBD2 (5 bases each). V lost 4 bases and J 0 bases, leaving 20 bases between the germline ends. Germline-derived CDR1 and CDR2 are SGHAT and FQNNGV. The CDR3 consists of 18 residues. CDR3 loop: CASSSLTGALSSTDTQYF. In DNA form, the CDR3 reads TGTGCCAGCAGCTCATTGACCGGGGCCCTATCTAGCACAGATACGCAGTATTTT. Drawing the rest from reference TRBV11-2 and TRBJ2-3, the complete variable domain is EAGVAQSPRYKIIEKRQSVAFWCNPISGHATLYWYQQILGQGPKLLIQFQNNGVVDDSQLPKDRFSAERLKGVDSTLKIQPAKLEDSAVYLCASSSLTGALSSTDTQYFGPGTRLTVL.

V is TRBV25-1 and J is TRBJ1-1; 8 bases map to TRBD1. CDR3 length equals 14 residues. The germline CDR1 and CDR2 sequences are MGHDK and SYGVNS. Trimming cost V 5 bases and J 3 bases; bases outside gene matches: 5. The CDR3 DNA sequence: TGTGCCAGCAGTAGACAGGGGTCGGACACTGAAGCTTTCTTT. This gives the protein CASSRQGSDTEAFF.